The entry below gives a single T cell receptor beta chain sequence along with its context. This clonotype has only a few counts. The target of this receptor is not known. No base-level quality is on record; no much larger clone is a single base apart. These data originate in a study of T-cell memory formation after mild COVID-19 listed by TCRdb under 2021. Broadly, across the study: TCR sequence clusters from the two donors were found to be largely donor specific. In a couple of donors, T-cell clones that expanded and contracted after mild COVID-19 were followed by sequencing TCRalpha and TCRbeta repertoires longitudinally. Two young, previously healthy adult volunteers made up the cohort, one male and one female.

Sequencing was carried out with an Illumina NovaSeq 6000. cDNA libraries for TCRalpha and TCRbeta were prepared by 5'RACE using constant-segment primers, with sample barcodes and unique molecular identifiers added. RNA was extracted from every sample with Trizol reagent. Amplification of the libraries took two PCR steps, and the second step added a second sample barcode plus Illumina TruSeq adapters. Libraries were sequenced on an Illumina NovaSeq with 2 x 150 bp paired-end reads. The study's processing was this. Reads were demultiplexed and collapsed into UMI-guided consensus sequences with migec v1.2.7. With mixcr v2.1.11, UMI consensuses were aligned to TRA and TRB V and J templates and assembled into clonotypes. A clonotype was counted as expanded or contracted only if both edgeR and NoisET called the change significant, with noise models trained on biological replicates. For edgeR calls, the thresholds were a false discovery rate-adjusted p below 0.01 and a log2 fold-change of 1. As an exploratory analysis of dynamics, max-normalized trajectories of the 1000 most abundant clonotypes were examined by PCA with hierarchical clustering. The CD4 or CD8 phenotype of responding clones was assigned using the separately sequenced CD4+ and CD8+ repertoires. TCRdb reworked the public reads: Q25 trimming with fastp, MiXCR clone assembly, productive beta chains retained. Rows are combined by CDR3 protein, so each entry shows the most common genes and DNA. In this record, the V and J calls reflect TCRdb's handling and not the investigators' own analysis. In all, the sample holds 280,000 or so distinct CDR3 sequences, and under 20% of those were seen once. The top ten clonotypes cover 23% of the sample.

CDR1 is given as SQVTM and CDR2 as ANQGSEA, both from the germline V gene. At the junction V is shortened by 4 bases and J by 1 base; bases outside the gene matches: 2. Counted from cysteine to phenylalanine, this CDR3 has 14 amino acids. The read is trimmed to its CDR3 DNA, 42 bases read in frame from base 1. Ficoll-Paque density gradient centrifugation was the method used to isolate PBMCs. Overall study outcomes, separate from this receptor: The detection of some responding clones in pre-infection memory suggests that pre-existing cross-reactive memory T cells joined the SARS-CoV-2 response. Contracting CD4+ clones were found mainly in CM and EM memory subsets, while CD8+ clones were enriched in EMRA. From day 15 to 85, contracting clones showed balanced CD4/CD8 phenotypes, whereas a second wave of clones that expanded from day 15 to 37 leaned towards CD4+. Only two mild cases were covered by the study, and larger cohorts that include severe cases with pre-infection samples were considered necessary. Whether the second-wave clones peaking on day 37 were SARS-CoV-2 specific was not confirmed.

The sample comprised PBMCs or a T cell subset sorted from them (not recorded which). Recombination connected TRBV29-1 to TRBJ2-5, with TRBD2 identical over 11 junction bases. This receptor was taken from a man younger than 35 who had mild COVID-19 (a few samples of this study predate the infection). The sample titles of this study are shuffled in the database, so cell type and time point are left out; the donor was told from shared clones. The CDR3 corresponds to CSVGLAGLQETQYF. The DNA reads as follows: TGCAGCGTTGGACTAGCGGGGCTCCAAGAGACCCAGTACTTC.